The entry that follows covers one T cell receptor (beta chain) sequence. This sample was included in a study of OX40 agonist ivuxolimab in advanced cancers. Study at large: Patients received intravenous ivuxolimab every 2 weeks at 0.01 to 10 mg/kg.

With 6 bases removed from V and 0 bases from J, the gap between germline ends came to 9 bases. In germline, CDR1 is MNHEY, CDR2 SMNVEV (reference sequence). The CDR3 is 13 residues long. Data came from immunoSEQ multiplex PCR; TCRdb stores just in-frame clones and leaves some out. The table has about 50,000 clones, about 91% seen once. Here the sequenced sample was CD4+ or CD8+ T cells sorted from blood, taken in a trial of the OX40 agonist ivuxolimab. The sequence was obtained from an adult with an advanced solid tumor such as melanoma, head and neck, liver or kidney cancer. This chain connects TRBV27 to TRBJ2-7, with a weak D call TRBD2 (6 bases). The CDR3: CASRGSGSYEQYF. CDR3 nucleotides: TGTGCCAGCAGGGGTAGCGGCTCCTACGAGCAGTACTTC.